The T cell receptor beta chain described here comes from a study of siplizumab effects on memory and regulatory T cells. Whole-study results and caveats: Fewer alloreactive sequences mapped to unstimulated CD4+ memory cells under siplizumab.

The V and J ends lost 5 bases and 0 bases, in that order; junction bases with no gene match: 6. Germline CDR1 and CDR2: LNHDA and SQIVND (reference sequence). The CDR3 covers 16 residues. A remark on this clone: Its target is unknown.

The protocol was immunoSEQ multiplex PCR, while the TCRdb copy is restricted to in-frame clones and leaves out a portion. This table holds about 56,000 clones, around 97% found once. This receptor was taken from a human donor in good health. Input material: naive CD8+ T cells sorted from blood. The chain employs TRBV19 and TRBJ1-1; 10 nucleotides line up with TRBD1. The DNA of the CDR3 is TGTGCCAGTAGTTTCGGACAGGGGGATTTGAACACTGAAGCTTTCTTT. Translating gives CASSFGQGDLNTEAFF.